A selection of T cell receptor beta chains follows, all from one sample in a study of T-cell reconstitution after alpha-beta-depleted transplantation in children. TCRdb independently ran MiXCR on the PCR reads; one entry per CDR3 protein. The table records some 490,000 distinct CDR3 sequences, around an eighth of them present only once. Material: PBMCs from the stem cell graft donor, obtained from the stem cell graft. These receptors all come from a human donor who donated a stem cell graft to a child with combined immunodeficiency. CDR3s include the opening cysteine and the closing phenylalanine or tryptophan. A D gene is named only where the DNA matches it firmly. Rows give clone size only sometimes, using once, few, many, or a class for an expanded clone.

>few|TRBV10-3|TRBJ1-2|15|NA
CAISEWTGRDYGYTF
TGTGCCATCAGTGAGTGGACGGGAAGGGACTATGGCTACACCTTC
>many|TRBV12-3/TRBV12-4|TRBJ2-1|15|TRBD2
CASSFQASGRGEQFF
TGTGCCAGCAGTTTTCAGGCCAGCGGGAGGGGTGAGCAGTTCTTC
>many|TRBV20-1|TRBJ2-7|18|NA
CSARGISPDRTGRYEQYF
TGCAGTGCTAGGGGGATCAGCCCCGATAGGACTGGGAGGTACGAGCAGTACTTC
>NA|TRBV7-2|TRBJ2-5|14|NA
CASSFQGGVETQYF
TGTGCCAGCAGCTTCCAGGGTGGGGTAGAGACCCAGTACTTC
>NA|TRBV7-4|TRBJ2-1|14|NA
CASSFGQGDNEQFF
TGTGCCAGCAGCTTCGGGCAGGGAGACAATGAGCAGTTCTTC
>NA|TRBV9|TRBJ2-3|14|NA
CASSVGPSEDTQYF
TGTGCCAGCAGCGTAGGACCCTCCGAAGATACGCAGTATTTT
>NA|TRBV2|TRBJ2-7|13|TRBD1
CASLGTEPYEQYF
TGTGCCAGCCTAGGGACAGAACCCTACGAGCAGTACTTC
>NA|TRBV30|TRBJ1-5|12|NA
CAGGEGNQPQHF
TGTGCCGGCGGGGAGGGCAATCAGCCCCAGCATTTT
>NA|TRBV18|TRBJ1-5|14|NA
CASSTTREGQPQHF
TGTGCCAGCTCAACCACGAGGGAGGGGCAGCCCCAGCATTTT
>few|TRBV12-3/TRBV12-4|TRBJ2-2|16|NA
CASSLALPGNTGELFF
TGTGCCAGCAGTTTAGCGCTTCCGGGGAACACCGGGGAGCTGTTTTTT
>many|TRBV4-2|TRBJ1-1|15|NA
CASSPDGGWNTEAFF
TGTGCCAGCAGCCCGGACGGGGGCTGGAACACTGAAGCTTTCTTT
>many|TRBV5-1|TRBJ2-5|15|NA
CASSSLPSDQETQYF
TGCGCCAGCAGCTCCCTCCCTTCGGATCAAGAGACCCAGTACTTC
>many|TRBV29-1|TRBJ2-3|14|NA
CVGSGRSSTDTQYF
TGCGTCGGATCAGGCCGGAGCTCCACAGATACGCAGTATTTT
>NA|TRBV9|TRBJ2-3|14|NA
CASSVADSSTTQYF
TGTGCCAGCAGCGTGGCGGATTCGAGTACTACGCAGTATTTT
>few|TRBV6-5|TRBJ1-1|14|TRBD1
CASSWGQGPTEAFF
TGTGCCAGCAGTTGGGGACAGGGCCCCACTGAAGCTTTCTTT
>NA|TRBV24-1|TRBJ2-5|15|NA
CATSDMTRMGETQYF
TGTGCCACCAGTGATATGACACGGATGGGAGAGACCCAGTACTTC
>many|TRBV7-2|TRBJ2-7|13|TRBD1
CASSLNRGYEQYF
TGTGCCAGCAGCTTAAACAGGGGATACGAGCAGTACTTC
>many|TRBV12-3/TRBV12-4|TRBJ2-3|11|NA
CASSSQDTQYF
TGTGCCAGCAGTTCCCAGGATACGCAGTATTTT
>many|TRBV5-1|TRBJ2-5|13|NA
CASSLSGQETQYF
TGCGCCAGCAGCTTGTCGGGACAAGAGACCCAGTACTTC
>few|TRBV5-1|TRBJ2-2|11|NA
CASSLEVLLFF
TGCGCCAGCAGCTTGGAAGTCCTACTGTTTTTT
>few|TRBV2|TRBJ2-1|14|NA
CASSELGNYNEQFF
TGTGCCAGCAGTGAACTCGGTAACTACAATGAGCAGTTCTTC
>many|TRBV6-2/TRBV6-3|TRBJ2-1|15|NA
CASSRTGLSYNEQFF
TGTGCCAGCAGTAGAACAGGGCTCTCCTACAATGAGCAGTTCTTC
>few|TRBV7-8|TRBJ2-1|15|NA
CASSDIALSYNEQFF
TGTGCCAGCAGCGACATAGCCCTCTCCTACAATGAGCAGTTCTTC
>few|TRBV12-3/TRBV12-4|TRBJ1-1|15|NA
CASSRDRLTGTEAFF
TGTGCCAGCAGTCGCGACAGGTTAACGGGCACTGAAGCTTTCTTT
>NA|TRBV30|TRBJ1-2|13|NA
CAWNAGLLWGYTF
TGTGCCTGGAACGCCGGATTGCTCTGGGGCTACACCTTC
>NA|TRBV27|TRBJ2-3|15|NA
CASSLVPQGKGTQYF
TGTGCCAGCAGTTTGGTCCCACAGGGTAAGGGTACGCAGTATTTT
>many|TRBV20-1|TRBJ2-5|18|TRBD2
CSARDLGRIAGVWETQYF
TGCAGTGCTAGAGATCTCGGACGAATAGCGGGAGTGTGGGAGACCCAGTACTTC
>NA|TRBV6-5|TRBJ2-7|14|NA
CASSYGVAPYEQYF
TGTGCCAGCAGTTATGGTGTAGCGCCCTACGAGCAGTACTTC
>NA|TRBV5-4|TRBJ2-1|15|NA
CASSSGAASYNEQFF
TGTGCCAGCAGCTCAGGGGCGGCCTCCTACAATGAGCAGTTCTTC
>NA|TRBV10-3|TRBJ1-1|14|NA
CAISQVEVNTEAFF
TGTGCCATCAGCCAAGTAGAGGTAAACACTGAAGCTTTCTTT
>NA|TRBV4-3|TRBJ1-2|15|NA
CASSQFKGTSYGYTF
TGCGCCAGCAGCCAATTTAAGGGTACCAGCTATGGCTACACCTTC
>few|TRBV20-1|TRBJ2-3|14|TRBD1
CSAQRTGAKDTQYF
TGCAGTGCTCAACGGACAGGGGCAAAAGATACGCAGTATTTT
>many|TRBV11-2|TRBJ2-1|16|TRBD2
CASSSISGRTYNEQFF
TGTGCCAGCAGCTCCATAAGCGGGAGAACATACAATGAGCAGTTCTTC
>few|TRBV7-8|TRBJ2-2|14|NA
CASSLQANTGELFF
TGTGCCAGCAGCTTACAGGCGAACACCGGGGAGCTGTTTTTT
>many|TRBV29-1|TRBJ2-7|12|NA
CSVGGASYEQYF
TGCAGCGTTGGGGGGGCCTCCTACGAGCAGTACTTC
>many|TRBV27|TRBJ2-7|14|NA
CASSVYTGSYEQYF
TGTGCCAGCAGTGTTTATACAGGGTCCTACGAGCAGTACTTC
>few|TRBV6-5|TRBJ2-7|14|NA
CASSYSGVSYEQYF
TGTGCCAGCAGTTACTCGGGGGTCTCCTACGAGCAGTACTTC
>NA|TRBV2|TRBJ1-2|14|TRBD1
CASSPRTGDYGYTF
TGTGCCAGCAGTCCAAGGACAGGGGACTATGGCTACACCTTC
>few|TRBV12-3/TRBV12-4|TRBJ2-5|13|NA
CASTQSVEETQYF
TGTGCCAGCACTCAGTCTGTGGAAGAGACCCAGTACTTC
>NA|TRBV7-3|TRBJ1-6|14|TRBD1
CASSARTGPSPLHF
TGTGCCAGCAGCGCTCGGACAGGGCCTTCACCCCTCCACTTT
>NA|TRBV12-3/TRBV12-4|TRBJ2-7|13|TRBD1
CASSRQGAGEQYF
TGTGCCAGCAGTCGACAGGGGGCGGGGGAGCAGTACTTC
>NA|TRBV18|TRBJ2-7|16|NA
CASSPEFRGTGYEQYF
TGTGCCAGCTCACCCGAATTCCGGGGGACGGGGTACGAGCAGTACTTC
>NA|TRBV12-3/TRBV12-4|TRBJ2-5|14|TRBD2
CASSLIAGGGTQYF
TGTGCCAGCAGTTTAATAGCGGGAGGAGGGACCCAGTACTTC
>few|TRBV4-3|TRBJ2-5|18|TRBD2
CASSQTLGRAYGEETQYF
TGCGCCAGCAGCCAAACACTAGGGAGGGCCTACGGTGAAGAGACCCAGTACTTC
>few|TRBV7-8|TRBJ2-3|17|NA
CASRLTAGRTNTDTQYF
TGTGCCAGCAGATTAACGGCGGGCCGGACGAACACAGATACGCAGTATTTT
>NA|TRBV7-1|TRBJ2-1|18|NA
CASSSAGWGQNSYNEQFF
TGTGCCAGCAGCTCAGCCGGATGGGGGCAAAACTCCTACAATGAGCAGTTCTTC
>few|TRBV13|TRBJ2-3|16|NA
CASSPSGRHNSDTQYF
TGTGCCAGCAGTCCCTCGGGCAGACATAACTCAGATACGCAGTATTTT
>many|TRBV18|TRBJ2-7|14|NA
CASSPRGGSYEQYF
TGTGCCAGCTCACCCAGGGGCGGTTCCTACGAGCAGTACTTC
>many|TRBV12-3/TRBV12-4|TRBJ2-2|16|NA
CASSPRGREATGELFF
TGTGCCAGCAGTCCCAGGGGCAGGGAAGCGACCGGGGAGCTGTTTTTT
>many|TRBV6-1|TRBJ2-7|14|NA
CASSARVPPYEQYF
TGTGCCAGCAGTGCGAGGGTGCCCCCCTACGAGCAGTACTTC
>many|TRBV27|TRBJ1-1|13|NA
CASSPGRNTEAFF
TGTGCCAGCTCACCAGGGAGGAACACTGAAGCTTTCTTT
>many|TRBV5-5|TRBJ2-5|15|TRBD2
CASSHLSGRVETQYF
TGTGCCAGCAGCCATCTCAGCGGGAGGGTTGAGACCCAGTACTTC
>few|TRBV4-3|TRBJ2-3|17|NA
CASSQDFGGAWTDTQYF
TGCGCCAGCAGCCAAGATTTTGGGGGCGCCTGGACAGATACGCAGTATTTT
>NA|TRBV12-3/TRBV12-4|TRBJ2-1|16|NA
CASSLRPALSYNEQFF
TGTGCCAGCAGTTTACGTCCTGCCCTCTCCTACAATGAGCAGTTCTTC
>NA|TRBV7-2|TRBJ2-3|15|TRBD2
CASSTSGRGTDTQYF
TGTGCCAGCAGTACTAGCGGGAGAGGAACAGATACGCAGTATTTT
>NA|TRBV10-3|TRBJ2-7|13|TRBD1
CAIKPLTGDEQYF
TGTGCCATCAAGCCCTTGACAGGGGACGAGCAGTACTTC
>NA|TRBV12-3/TRBV12-4|TRBJ2-5|15|NA
CASSLVGGPGETQYF
TGTGCCAGCAGTTTAGTCGGGGGACCGGGAGAGACCCAGTACTTC
>NA|TRBV20-1|TRBJ2-1|16|TRBD2
CSARDPGLAGVSEQFF
TGCAGTGCTAGAGATCCGGGACTAGCGGGGGTTTCTGAGCAGTTCTTC
>few|TRBV6-1|TRBJ2-6|17|TRBD1
CASSVQGHLSGANVLTF
TGTGCCAGCAGTGTACAGGGGCATCTGTCTGGGGCCAACGTCCTGACTTTC
>NA|TRBV2|TRBJ2-1|16|NA
CASSKEGRGSYNEQFF
TGTGCCAGCAGCAAAGAGGGCCGGGGCTCCTACAATGAGCAGTTCTTC